The next 11 T cell receptor beta chains were all read from a single sample in a study of cytomegalovirus exposure and HLA in healthy donors (dated by TCRdb to between 2016 and 2019). Library preparation used the immunoSEQ multiplex PCR assay. A mixture of 60 forward primers for TCR Vbeta segments and 13 reverse primers for TCR Jbeta segments was used in the multiplex PCR. Sourced from immuneACCESS, this table was stored by TCRdb with only in-frame sequences that have V and J called. A share of the clones is absent; for the studies checked, an unresolved V gene accounts for under half, and the remainder has no known explanation. The sample records 50,000 or so clones, about four fifths of which are singletons. The ten largest clones represent 2% to 3% of the sample. The sample taken for sequencing was PBMCs. The source is a boy aged 5-17 years in good health and CMV-seropositive.

This sequence joins TRBV9 and TRBJ2-1, with TRBD1 identical over 10 bases. Germline CDR1 SGDLS, CDR2 YYNGEE. The CDR3 extends over 18 amino acids. Trimming took 3 bases from V and 1 from J; bases not matched to a gene: 10. The CDR3 loop reads CASSARDRGSSSYNEQFF. The CDR3 DNA reads as TGTGCCAGCAGCGCCCGGGACAGGGGATCCTCTTCCTACAATGAGCAGTTCTTC. The variable domain in full, with the rest retrieved from reference TRBV9 and TRBJ2-1, is DSGVTQTPKHLITATGQRVTLRCSPRSGDLSVYWYQQSLDQGLQFLIQYYNGEERAKGNILERFSAQQFPDLHSELNLSSLELGDSALYFCASSARDRGSSSYNEQFFGPGTRLTVL.

The V gene is TRBV5-1, the J gene TRBJ1-2, with a tentative D call TRBD1 (6 bases). Germline assignment: CDR1 SGHRS and CDR2 YFSETQ. V lost 1 base and J 8 bases, leaving 15 bases between the germline ends. The CDR3 totals 14 residues. The chain's CDR3 is CASSLPTQGGGYTF. The CDR3 DNA is TGCGCCAGCAGCTTGCCTACACAGGGTGGCGGCTACACCTTC.

The chain employs TRBV5-1 and TRBJ2-1, with TRBD1 matching 7 bases. J lost 2 bases, V lost 0 bases, and 2 bases had no gene match. The CDR3 consists of 15 residues. Germline V gene lookup returns CDR1 SGHRS and CDR2 YFSETQ. This CDR3 is CASSLGQGPYNEQFF. CDR3 sequence (DNA): TGCGCCAGCAGCTTGGGACAGGGACCCTACAATGAGCAGTTCTTC.

The chain couples TRBV21-1 to TRBJ1-2. TRBV21-1 is listed as a pseudogene. The CDR3 length is 17 residues. CDR3 coding DNA: TGTGCCAGCAGCAATCCGGGTCGCAAACCTCAACCCTATGGCTACACCTTC. Translation: CASSNPGRKPQPYGYTF.

This clone appeared a few times. This CDR3 is CASSFTGGANTEAFF. CDR3 nucleotides: TGCGCCAGCAGCTTCACAGGGGGGGCGAACACTGAAGCTTTCTTT. The chain carries TRBV5-1 and TRBJ1-1; TRBD1 matches 8 bases. The CDR3 sequence is 15 residues long. Trimming removed 2 bases from V and 1 base from J; junction bases left unmatched: 4. Germline assignment: CDR1 SGHRS and CDR2 YFSETQ.

The CDR3 nucleotides are TGTGCCAGCAGCTTGACAAACTCCTACAATGAGCAGTTCTTC. Amino acid sequence: CASSLTNSYNEQFF. V usage is TRBV5-6 and J usage is TRBJ2-1; D is unclear. The CDR3 extends over 14 amino acids. CDR1 is SGHDT and CDR2 is YYEEEE in the germline V gene. Between the trimmed V and J ends, which lost 1 base and 0 bases, there was a span of 5 bases. The full variable domain, its missing parts supplied by reference TRBV5-6 and TRBJ2-1, is DAGVTQSPTHLIKTRGQQVTLRCSPKSGHDTVSWYQQALGQGPQFIFQYYEEEERQRGNFPDRFSGHQFPNYSSELNVNALLLGDSALYLCASSLTNSYNEQFFGPGTRLTVL.

The rearrangement links TRBV7-9 to TRBJ1-2; D gene uncertain. CDR1 is SEHNR, CDR2 FQNEAQ, per germline (reference sequence). There are 14 residues in the CDR3. Trimming removed 2 bases from V and 0 bases from J, with 7 bases in between. CDR3 sequence reads: CASSLLGANYGYTF. DNA of the CDR3: TGTGCCAGCAGCTTACTCGGGGCTAACTATGGCTACACCTTC.

The chain combines TRBV5-6 with TRBJ1-2; D is unclear. This CDR3 region has 13 residues. Deletions cut 4 bases from V and 8 bases from J, with 15 bases between. The germline gives CDR1 SGHDT, CDR2 YYEEEE. The CDR3 here is CASSPEASKGYTF. The CDR3 DNA follows: TGTGCCAGCAGCCCTGAAGCCTCGAAAGGCTACACCTTC. The whole variable domain, filled in from reference TRBV5-6 and TRBJ1-2, reads DAGVTQSPTHLIKTRGQQVTLRCSPKSGHDTVSWYQQALGQGPQFIFQYYEEEERQRGNFPDRFSGHQFPNYSSELNVNALLLGDSALYLCASSPEASKGYTFGSGTRLTVV.

The chain links TRBV5-8 to TRBJ2-7, with 8 bases that match TRBD2. In germline, CDR1 is SGHTS, CDR2 YDEGEE. The CDR3 sequence is 13 residues long. V shed 7 bases and J 12 bases; nucleotides not matched to a gene: 15. The CDR3 bases are TGTGCCAGCGGGGGAACTAGCGGAAGATTTTGGTACTTC. Its translation is CASGGTSGRFWYF.

The chain employs TRBV5-1 and TRBJ1-3; D not resolved. The CDR3 consists of 16 residues. Germline V gene data show CDR1 as SGHRS and CDR2 as YFSETQ. V gave up 0 bases and J gave up 2 bases, with 12 bases separating them. CDR3 coding DNA: TGCGCCAGCAGCTTGGGTCGAGGGCTCGCTGGAAACACCATATATTTT. Translation gives CASSLGRGLAGNTIYF.

V and J are TRBV27 and TRBJ1-3, with D perhaps matching TRBD1 (6 bases). The CDR3 totals 12 residues. The germline CDR1 and CDR2 sequences are MNHEY and SMNVEV (reference sequence). V lost 10 bases to trimming and J lost 9 bases, with 16 bases between them. In DNA, the CDR3 is TGTGCCACCAAGACCAGGGGTGGCACCATATATTTT. Its translation is CATKTRGGTIYF.